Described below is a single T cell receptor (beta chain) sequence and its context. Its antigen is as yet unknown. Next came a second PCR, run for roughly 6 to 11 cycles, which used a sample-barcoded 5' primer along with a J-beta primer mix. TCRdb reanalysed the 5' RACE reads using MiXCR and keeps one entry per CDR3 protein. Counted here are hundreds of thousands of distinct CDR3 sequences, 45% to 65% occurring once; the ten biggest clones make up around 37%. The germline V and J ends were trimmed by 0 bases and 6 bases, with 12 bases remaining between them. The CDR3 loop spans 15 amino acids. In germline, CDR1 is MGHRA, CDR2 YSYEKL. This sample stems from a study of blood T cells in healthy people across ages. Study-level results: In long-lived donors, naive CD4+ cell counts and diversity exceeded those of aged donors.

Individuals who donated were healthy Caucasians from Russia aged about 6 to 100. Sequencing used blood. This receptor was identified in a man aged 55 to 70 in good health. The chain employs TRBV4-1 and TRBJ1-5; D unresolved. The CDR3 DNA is TGCGCCAGCAGCCAAGATATGGGATCCGGTCAGCCCCAGCATTTT. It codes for CASSQDMGSGQPQHF.